In its sample, the clone carrying this T cell receptor beta chain was seen a few times. The antigen is undetermined. Germline CDR1 reads SQVTM; CDR2 reads ANQGSEA. The germline V and J ends were trimmed by 0 bases and 4 bases, with 15 bases remaining between them. The CDR3 contains 15 residues. This specimen comes from a study of T cell repertoires in cytomegalovirus infection. Study overall: CMV infection together with matching HLA type was indicated by public TCR beta signatures. Study results and limitations: Of the TCR beta families, the public ones yielded a cumulative frequency that identified carriers of CMV plus the relevant HLA.

TCRdb re-analysed the reads in MiXCR, keeping a single row per CDR3 protein. The sample yields under 300,000 distinct CDR3 sequences, around an eighth seen once. Sample: PBMCs. This chain uses TRBV29-1 with TRBJ1-1; possible D gene TRBD1, 6 bases. The sequence was obtained from a human donor in good health (CMV status not recorded). Some clones in this sample may be carry-over from other donors' samples. The CDR3 nucleotides read TGCAGCGTTGAAGATCCTCAGGGGTTGTTCACTGAAGCTTTCTTT. Translating it yields CSVEDPQGLFTEAFF.